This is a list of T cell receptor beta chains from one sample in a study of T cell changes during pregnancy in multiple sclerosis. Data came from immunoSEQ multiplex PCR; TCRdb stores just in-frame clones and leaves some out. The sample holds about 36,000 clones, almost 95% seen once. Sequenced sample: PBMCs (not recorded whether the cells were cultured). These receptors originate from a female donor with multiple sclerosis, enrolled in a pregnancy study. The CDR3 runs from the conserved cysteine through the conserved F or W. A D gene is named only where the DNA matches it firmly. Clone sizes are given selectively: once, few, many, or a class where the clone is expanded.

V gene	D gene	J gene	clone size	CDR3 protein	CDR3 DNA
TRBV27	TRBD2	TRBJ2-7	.	CASRPTGGPSREQYF	TGTGCCAGCAGGCCAACGGGAGGCCCCTCCCGGGAGCAGTACTTC
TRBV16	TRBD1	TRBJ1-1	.	CASRRDRANTEAFF	TGTGCCAGCAGACGGGACAGGGCGAACACTGAAGCTTTCTTT
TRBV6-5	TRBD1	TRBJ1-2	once	CASRRQGPDYGYTF	TGTGCCAGCAGAAGACAGGGGCCTGACTATGGCTACACCTTC
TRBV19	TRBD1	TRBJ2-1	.	CASSPQGALNEQFF	TGTGCCAGCTCCCCACAGGGGGCCCTCAATGAGCAGTTCTTC
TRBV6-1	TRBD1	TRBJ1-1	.	CASSEAVGQGDTEAFF	TGTGCCAGCAGTGAAGCGGTGGGACAGGGGGACACTGAAGCTTTCTTT
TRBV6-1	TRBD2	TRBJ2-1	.	CATMTGTSGREQFF	TGTGCCACCATGACCGGGACTAGCGGCCGGGAGCAGTTCTTC
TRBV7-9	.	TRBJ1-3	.	CASSITYAGNTIYF	TGTGCCAGCAGCATAACATATGCTGGAAACACCATATATTTT
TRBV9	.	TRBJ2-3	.	CASSVERDTQYF	TGTGCCAGCAGCGTAGAACGTGATACGCAGTATTTT
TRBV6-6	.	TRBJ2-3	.	CASSYDGKSTDTQYF	TGTGCCAGCAGTTACGATGGCAAAAGCACAGATACGCAGTATTTT
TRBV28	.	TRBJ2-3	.	CASRVGGSTDTQYF	TGTGCCAGCAGGGTGGGCGGGAGCACAGATACGCAGTATTTT
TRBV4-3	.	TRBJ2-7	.	CASSQEEGAGSYEQYF	TGCGCCAGCAGCCAAGAGGAGGGGGCCGGCTCCTACGAGCAGTACTTC
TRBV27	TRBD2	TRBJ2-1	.	CASSPPAGEFYNEQFF	TGTGCCAGCAGTCCCCCGGCGGGGGAATTTTACAATGAGCAGTTCTTC
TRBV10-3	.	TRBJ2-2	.	CAISRAGTNTGELFF	TGTGCCATCAGTCGCGCCGGGACAAACACCGGGGAGCTGTTTTTT
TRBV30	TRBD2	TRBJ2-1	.	CAWSFRLAGGPASYNEQFF	TGTGCCTGGAGTTTTAGACTAGCGGGAGGGCCTGCCTCCTACAATGAGCAGTTCTTC
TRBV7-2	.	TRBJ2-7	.	CASAGSGHEQYF	TGTGCCAGCGCGGGCAGCGGGCACGAGCAGTACTTC
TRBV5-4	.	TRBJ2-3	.	CASSLITNTDTQYF	TGTGCCAGCAGCTTGATCACTAACACAGATACGCAGTATTTT
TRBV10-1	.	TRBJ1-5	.	CASSLPTCTGNGCQPQHF	TGCGCCAGCAGCCTACCGACCTGTACAGGGAACGGGTGCCAGCCCCAGCATTTT
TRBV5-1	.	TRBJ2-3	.	CASSWGPGTDTQYF	TGCGCCAGCAGCTGGGGGCCGGGCACAGATACGCAGTATTTT
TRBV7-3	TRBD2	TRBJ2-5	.	CASSQSGRETQYF	TGTGCCAGCAGCCAGAGCGGGAGAGAGACCCAGTACTTC
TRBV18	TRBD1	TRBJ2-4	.	CASSQGQGVYAKNIQYF	TGTGCCAGCTCACAGGGACAGGGGGTATACGCCAAAAACATTCAGTACTTC
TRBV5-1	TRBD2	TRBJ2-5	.	CASSPGTSGQETQYF	TGCGCCAGCAGCCCCGGGACTAGCGGCCAAGAGACCCAGTACTTC
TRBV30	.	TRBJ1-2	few	CAWSVGGGLDYGYTF	TGTGCCTGGAGTGTAGGCGGGGGTCTTGACTATGGCTACACCTTC
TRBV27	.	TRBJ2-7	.	CASRDEGMSDEQYF	TGTGCCAGCAGGGACGAGGGCATGTCCGACGAGCAGTACTTC
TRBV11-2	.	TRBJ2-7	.	CASSFVGGPLNEQYF	TGTGCCAGCAGCTTTGTAGGAGGGCCATTAAACGAGCAGTACTTC
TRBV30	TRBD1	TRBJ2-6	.	CAWSEGAANVLTF	TGTGCCTGGTCCGAGGGGGCTGCCAACGTCCTGACTTTC
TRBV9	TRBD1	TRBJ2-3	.	CASSAIEGADTDTQYF	TGTGCCAGCAGCGCGATCGAGGGGGCGGACACAGATACGCAGTATTTT
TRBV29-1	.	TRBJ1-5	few	CSVIQGNGNQPQHF	TGCAGCGTAATACAGGGTAACGGCAATCAGCCCCAGCATTTT
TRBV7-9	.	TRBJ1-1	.	CASSPGYTEAFF	TGTGCCAGCAGCCCCGGGTACACTGAAGCTTTCTTT
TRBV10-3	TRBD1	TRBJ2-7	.	CAISEGTGHSYEQYF	TGTGCCATCAGTGAAGGGACAGGCCATTCCTACGAGCAGTACTTC
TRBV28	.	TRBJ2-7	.	CASSPLEDYEQYF	TGTGCCAGCAGCCCGTTGGAAGACTACGAGCAGTACTTC
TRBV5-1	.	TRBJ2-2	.	CASNTKTGSLNTGELFF	TGCGCCAGCAACACAAAGACAGGCTCCTTAAACACCGGGGAGCTGTTTTTT
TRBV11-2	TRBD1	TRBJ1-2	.	CASSSEQGFYGYTF	TGTGCCAGCAGCTCTGAACAGGGGTTCTATGGCTACACCTTC